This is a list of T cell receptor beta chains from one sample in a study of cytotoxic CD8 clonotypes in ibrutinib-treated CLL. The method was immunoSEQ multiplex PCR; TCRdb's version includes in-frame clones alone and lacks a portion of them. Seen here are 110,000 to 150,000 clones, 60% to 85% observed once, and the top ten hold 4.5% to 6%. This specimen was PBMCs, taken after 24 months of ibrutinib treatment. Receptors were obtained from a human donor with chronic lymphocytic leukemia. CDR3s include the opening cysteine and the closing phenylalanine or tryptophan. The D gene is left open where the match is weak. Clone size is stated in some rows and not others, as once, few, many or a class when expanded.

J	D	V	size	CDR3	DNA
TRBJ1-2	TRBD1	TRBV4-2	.	CASRHRGGYTF	TGTGCCAGCAGACACAGGGGCGGCTACACCTTC
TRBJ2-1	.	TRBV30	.	CAWSAGTRPDNEQFF	TGTGCCTGGAGTGCGGGGACGCGGCCCGACAATGAGCAGTTCTTC
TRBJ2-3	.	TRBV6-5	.	CASSYTTADTQYF	TGTGCCAGCAGTTACACGACAGCAGATACGCAGTATTTT
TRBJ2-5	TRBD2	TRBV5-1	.	CASSPVGGGETQYF	TGCGCCAGCAGCCCCGTGGGGGGGGGAGAGACCCAGTACTTC
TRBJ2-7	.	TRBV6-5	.	CASSRPPLGYEQYF	TGTGCCAGCAGCCGCCCACCGTTGGGGTACGAGCAGTACTTC
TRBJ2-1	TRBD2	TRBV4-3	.	CASSQDTSGGRDEQFF	TGCGCCAGCAGCCAAGATACTAGCGGGGGGCGGGATGAGCAGTTCTTC
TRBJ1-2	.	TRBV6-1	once	CASSATVYGYTF	TGTGCCAGCAGTGCGACGGTCTATGGCTACACCTTC
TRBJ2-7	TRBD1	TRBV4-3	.	CASSQGDRGPYEQYF	TGCGCCAGCAGCCAAGGGGACAGGGGGCCCTACGAGCAGTACTTC
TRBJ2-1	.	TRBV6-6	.	CASSYEGAYNEQFF	TGTGCCAGCAGTTATGAGGGGGCCTACAATGAGCAGTTCTTC
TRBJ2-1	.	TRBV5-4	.	CASSLEVAANEQFF	TGTGCCAGCAGCTTGGAGGTAGCGGCTAATGAGCAGTTCTTC
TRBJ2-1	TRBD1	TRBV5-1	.	CASSPRPTGGCRNEQFF	TGCGCCAGCAGCCCCCGCCCGACAGGGGGCTGTCGGAATGAGCAGTTCTTC
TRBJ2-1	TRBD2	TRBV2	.	CASRPTSGYYNEQFF	TGTGCCAGCAGGCCGACTAGCGGATACTACAATGAGCAGTTCTTC
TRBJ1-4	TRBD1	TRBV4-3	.	CASSPRTGGGEKLFF	TGCGCCAGCAGCCCCCGGACAGGGGGCGGGGAAAAACTGTTTTTT
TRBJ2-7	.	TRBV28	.	CASTTGQSSYEQYF	TGTGCCAGCACAACCGGACAGAGCTCCTACGAGCAGTACTTC
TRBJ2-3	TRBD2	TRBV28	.	CASSFSGLGTDTQYF	TGTGCCAGCAGTTTTTCGGGACTAGGCACAGATACGCAGTATTTT
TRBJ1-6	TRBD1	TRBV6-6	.	CASSYTRGGYNSPLHF	TGTGCCAGCAGTTACACCAGGGGGGGCTACAATTCACCCCTCCACTTT
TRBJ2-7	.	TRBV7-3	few	CASSQRGGEQYF	TGTGCCAGCAGCCAACGGGGTGGGGAGCAGTACTTC
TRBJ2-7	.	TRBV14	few	CASGGQGDSYEQYF	TGTGCCAGCGGGGGCCAAGGGGACTCCTACGAGCAGTACTTC
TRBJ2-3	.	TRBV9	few	CASGSPTDTQYF	TGTGCCAGCGGAAGCCCCACAGATACGCAGTATTTT
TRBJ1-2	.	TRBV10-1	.	CASRGRKRGSGYTF	TGCGCCAGCAGGGGGCGTAAGAGGGGGAGCGGCTACACCTTC
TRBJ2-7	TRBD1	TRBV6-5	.	CASSPKGAAPYEQYF	TGTGCCAGCAGCCCAAAGGGGGCCGCCCCCTACGAGCAGTACTTC
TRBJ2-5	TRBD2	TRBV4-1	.	CASSHPEGGGYQETQYF	TGCGCCAGCAGCCACCCAGAGGGCGGGGGGTACCAAGAGACCCAGTACTTC
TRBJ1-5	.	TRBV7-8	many	CASSPGTTSNQPQHF	TGTGCCAGCAGCCCTGGGACAACTAGCAATCAGCCCCAGCATTTT
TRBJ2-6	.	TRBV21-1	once	CASSANTRGGINSGANVLTF	TGTGCCAGCAGCGCGAATACCAGGGGCGGGATCAACTCTGGGGCCAACGTCCTGACTTTC
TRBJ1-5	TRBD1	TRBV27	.	CASSPWTGGNQPQHF	TGTGCCAGCAGTCCCTGGACAGGGGGGAATCAGCCCCAGCATTTT
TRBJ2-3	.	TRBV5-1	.	CASSKGGGAGTQYF	TGCGCCAGCAGCAAGGGCGGCGGGGCGGGTACGCAGTATTTT
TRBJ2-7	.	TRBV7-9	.	CASSLDGGGNEQYF	TGTGCCAGCAGCTTAGACGGGGGAGGCAACGAGCAGTACTTC
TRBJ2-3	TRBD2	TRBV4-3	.	CASSQVQTSGGAADTQYF	TGCGCCAGCAGCCAAGTTCAGACTAGCGGGGGGGCCGCAGATACGCAGTATTTT
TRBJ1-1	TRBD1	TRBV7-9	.	CASSLGQGSWDTEAFF	TGTGCCAGCAGCTTAGGACAGGGATCTTGGGACACTGAAGCTTTCTTT
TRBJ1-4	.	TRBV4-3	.	CASSRQSATNEKLFF	TGCGCCAGCAGCCGGCAGAGTGCAACTAATGAAAAACTGTTTTTT
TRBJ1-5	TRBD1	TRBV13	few	CASSSRQGNQPQHF	TGTGCCAGCAGCTCCCGACAGGGAAACCAGCCCCAGCATTTT
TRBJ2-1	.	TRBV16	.	CASSQSAPYYNEQFF	TGTGCCAGCAGCCAATCGGCCCCCTACTACAATGAGCAGTTCTTC
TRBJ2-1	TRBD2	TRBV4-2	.	CASSRAGGPNNEQFF	TGTGCCAGCAGCCGTGCGGGAGGGCCCAACAATGAGCAGTTCTTC
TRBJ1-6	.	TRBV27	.	CASSLGVSRGSPLHF	TGTGCCAGCAGTTTAGGGGTATCTCGTGGTTCACCCCTCCACTTT
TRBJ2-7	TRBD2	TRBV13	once	CASSLRLADYEQYF	TGTGCCAGCAGCTTACGGCTAGCGGACTACGAGCAGTACTTC
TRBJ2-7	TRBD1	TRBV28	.	CASSPLGDSLSSYEQYF	TGTGCCAGCAGTCCCCTCGGGGACAGTCTGAGCTCCTACGAGCAGTACTTC
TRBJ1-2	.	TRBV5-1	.	CASKGGADGYTF	TGCGCCAGCAAGGGGGGCGCGGATGGCTACACCTTC
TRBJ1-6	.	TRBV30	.	CAWSGGQHNSPLHF	TGTGCCTGGAGTGGAGGACAGCATAATTCACCCCTCCACTTT
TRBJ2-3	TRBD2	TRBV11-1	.	CASSSPSGADTQYF	TGTGCCAGCAGCTCCCCTAGCGGGGCAGATACGCAGTATTTT
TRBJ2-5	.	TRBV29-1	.	CSVESPVVETQYF	TGCAGCGTTGAATCCCCAGTCGTGGAGACCCAGTACTTC
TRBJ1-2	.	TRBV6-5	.	CASSYDPVVPFYGYTF	TGTGCCAGCAGTTACGACCCAGTGGTCCCCTTCTATGGCTACACCTTC
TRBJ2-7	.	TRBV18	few	CASSPSTYEQYF	TGTGCCAGCTCACCCAGCACCTACGAGCAGTACTTC
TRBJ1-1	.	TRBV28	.	CASSPQVVPEAFF	TGTGCCAGCAGTCCACAGGTAGTCCCTGAAGCTTTCTTT
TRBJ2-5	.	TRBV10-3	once	CAIRAGQTQETQYF	TGTGCCATCAGGGCGGGACAGACACAAGAGACCCAGTACTTC
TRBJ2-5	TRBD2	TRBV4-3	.	CASSQDGASGETQYF	TGCGCCAGCAGCCAAGATGGGGCTAGCGGTGAGACCCAGTACTTC
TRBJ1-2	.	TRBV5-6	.	CASSFAQGNLYGYTF	TGTGCCAGCAGCTTTGCCCAGGGGAATCTCTATGGCTACACCTTC
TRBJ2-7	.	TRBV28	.	CASSPPDFQGSYEQYF	TGTGCCAGCAGCCCCCCCGACTTCCAGGGATCCTACGAGCAGTACTTC
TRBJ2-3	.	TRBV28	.	CASSPLGTSTDTQYF	TGTGCCAGCAGCCCCCTGGGGACCAGCACAGATACGCAGTATTTT
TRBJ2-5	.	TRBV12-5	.	CASGTNVGETQYF	TGTGCTAGTGGGACAAACGTAGGGGAGACCCAGTACTTC
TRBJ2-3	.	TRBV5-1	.	CASSLTGASADTQYF	TGCGCCAGCAGCTTGACGGGGGCTAGCGCAGATACGCAGTATTTT